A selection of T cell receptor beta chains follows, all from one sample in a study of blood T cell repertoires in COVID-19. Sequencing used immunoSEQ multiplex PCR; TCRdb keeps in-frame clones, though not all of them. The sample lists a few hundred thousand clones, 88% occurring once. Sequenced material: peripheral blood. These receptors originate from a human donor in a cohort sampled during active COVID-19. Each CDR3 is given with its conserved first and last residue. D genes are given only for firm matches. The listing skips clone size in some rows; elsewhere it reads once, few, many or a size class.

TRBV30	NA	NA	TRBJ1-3	CAWSVQELNTIYF	TGTGCCTGGAGTGTACAGGAGCTAAACACCATATATTTT
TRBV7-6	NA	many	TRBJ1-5	CASSLAAGNQPQHF	TGTGCCAGCAGCTTAGCGGCGGGGAATCAGCCCCAGCATTTT
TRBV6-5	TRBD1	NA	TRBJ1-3	CASSYSRQGLNTIYF	TGTGCCAGCAGTTACTCGAGACAGGGATTAAACACCATATATTTT
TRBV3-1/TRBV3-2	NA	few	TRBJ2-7	CASSQDYSYEQYF	TGTGCCAGCAGCCAAGATTACAGCTACGAGCAGTACTTC
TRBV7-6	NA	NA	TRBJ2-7	CASSLSPSVPLSYEQYF	TGTGCCAGCAGCTTGTCGCCTAGCGTACCTCTCTCCTACGAGCAGTACTTC
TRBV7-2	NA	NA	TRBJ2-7	CASSPPGYEQYF	TGTGCCAGCAGCCCCCCCGGCTACGAGCAGTACTTC
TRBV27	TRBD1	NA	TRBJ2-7	CASSPTGGAGFSEQYF	TGTGCCAGCAGTCCGACAGGGGGCGCGGGTTTCTCCGAGCAGTACTTC
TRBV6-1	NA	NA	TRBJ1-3	CASSDLGNTIYF	TGTGCCAGCAGTGATCTCGGAAACACCATATATTTT
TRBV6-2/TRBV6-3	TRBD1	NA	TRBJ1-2	CASSRQGYYGYTF	TGTGCCAGCAGCCGACAGGGATACTATGGCTACACCTTC
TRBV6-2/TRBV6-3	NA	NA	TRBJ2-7	CASSYSDTTYEQYF	TGTGCCAGCAGTTACTCGGACACAACCTACGAGCAGTACTTC
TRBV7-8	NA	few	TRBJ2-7	CASSSTYEQYF	TGTGCCAGCAGCTCCACCTACGAGCAGTACTTC
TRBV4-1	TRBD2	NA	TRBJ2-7	CASSLPSGSSNEQYF	TGCGCCAGCAGCCTTCCTAGCGGGAGCTCTAACGAGCAGTACTTC
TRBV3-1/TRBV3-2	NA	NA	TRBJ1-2	CASSQAIPGGYTF	TGTGCCAGCAGCCAAGCTATCCCGGGGGGCTACACCTTC
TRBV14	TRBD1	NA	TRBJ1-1	CASSQLRGTGLAFF	TGTGCCAGCAGCCAATTAAGAGGGACAGGGTTAGCTTTCTTT
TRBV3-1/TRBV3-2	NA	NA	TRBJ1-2	CASSQAQLQGAGGYTF	TGTGCCAGCAGCCAAGCCCAATTGCAAGGGGCGGGGGGCTACACCTTC
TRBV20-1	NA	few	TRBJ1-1	CSATTGRKPFF	TGCAGTGCTACTACAGGGAGAAAACCTTTCTTT
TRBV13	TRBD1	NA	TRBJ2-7	CASSSNRDREYEQYF	TGTGCCAGCAGCTCCAACCGGGACAGAGAATACGAGCAGTACTTC
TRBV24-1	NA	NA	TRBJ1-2	CATSDPRQGSRSYGYTF	TGTGCCACCAGTGATCCCCGCCAGGGGTCTAGAAGTTATGGCTACACCTTC
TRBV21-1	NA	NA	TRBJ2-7	CASAPAPGTETNHSYEQYF	TGTGCCAGCGCGCCCGCCCCGGGGACAGAGACAAACCACTCCTACGAGCAGTACTTC
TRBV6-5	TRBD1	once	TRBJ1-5	CASYTRDRGRQPQHF	TGTGCCAGTTACACCCGGGACAGGGGGCGTCAGCCCCAGCATTTT
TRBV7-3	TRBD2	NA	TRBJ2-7	CASSQGLADTYEQYF	TGTGCCAGCAGCCAGGGACTAGCGGATACCTACGAGCAGTACTTC
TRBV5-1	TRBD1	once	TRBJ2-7	CASSTGTGYEQYF	TGCGCCAGCAGCACCGGGACAGGCTACGAGCAGTACTTC
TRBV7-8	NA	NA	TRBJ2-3	CASSLAGGIDTQYF	TGTGCCAGCAGCTTAGCCGGGGGTATAGATACGCAGTATTTT
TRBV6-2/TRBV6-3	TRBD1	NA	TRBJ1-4	CASSRDRGSANEKLFF	TGTGCCAGCAGTCGGGACAGGGGATCGGCTAATGAAAAACTGTTTTTT